The 19 T cell receptor beta chains reported below all come from one sample, sequenced in a study of brain metastases from non-small cell lung cancer. The table came from immunoSEQ multiplex PCR; TCRdb's copy has only in-frame clones and leaves some out. The data show about 1,800 clones, 84% seen once. The sequenced material came from primary lung tumor tissue. These receptors all stem from a donor aged 40 or older with non-small cell lung cancer.

The gene calls are TRBV12-3 or TRBV12-4 and TRBJ1-1; D is ambiguous. V lost 10 bases and J lost 2, with 14 bases in between. The CDR3 is 13 residues long. Here the CDR3 DNA reads TGTGCCATCATCCCGGGATCTAACACTGAAGCTTTCTTT. Protein product: CAIIPGSNTEAFF.

This chain uses TRBV14 with TRBJ2-5, with unresolved D. V shed 5 bases and J shed 0 bases, with 13 bases lying between them. The CDR3 is 15 amino acids. CDR1 is SGHDN and CDR2 is FVKESK in the germline V gene. The CDR3 spells CASSGDLSYQETQYF. For the CDR3, the DNA is TGTGCCAGCAGCGGAGACCTATCCTACCAAGAGACCCAGTACTTC.

The chain is built from TRBV28 and TRBJ2-7; D call uncertain. Trimming cost V 2 bases and J 5 bases, with 7 bases left between them. This CDR3 region has 12 residues. Germline V gene sequence: CDR1 MDHEN, CDR2 SYDVKM. The CDR3 here is CASSLVGNEQYF. Written as DNA, the CDR3 is TGTGCCAGCAGTTTAGTCGGTAACGAGCAGTACTTC.

The CDR3 here is CASSTLRISGQETQYF. CDR3 sequence (DNA): TGTGCCAGCAGCACCCTACGGATTAGCGGACAAGAGACCCAGTACTTC. V is TRBV21-1 and J is TRBJ2-5; the table calls TRBD2, which could not be checked here. TRBV21-1 is classified as a pseudogene. The CDR3 covers 16 residues.

The chain couples TRBV2 to TRBJ1-4, with a tentative D call TRBD1 (6 bases). CDR1 is SNHLY, CDR2 FYNNEI, per germline. CDR3 length: 14 amino acids. V lost 3 bases and J 6 bases, leaving 11 bases between the germline ends. CDR3 nucleotides: TGTGCCAGCAGTGATTGGGCAGGGGATGAAAAACTGTTTTTT. It specifies CASSDWAGDEKLFF.

The chain has TRBV5-1 and TRBJ2-7; D not resolved. Germline V gene sequence: CDR1 SGHRS, CDR2 YFSETQ. The CDR3 spans 13 residues. The V and J ends lost 0 bases and 2 bases respectively, with 6 bases between them. The CDR3 sequence is CASSLASPYEQYF. The CDR3 DNA follows: TGCGCCAGCAGCTTGGCTTCCCCCTACGAGCAGTACTTC.

As concerns this clone: Other DNA sequences in this sample translate to the same CDR3. This rearrangement joins TRBV18 to TRBJ2-7, with D unclear. CDR1 is KGHSH and CDR2 is LQKENI in the germline V gene. V lost 6 bases and J lost 0, with 9 bases in between. The CDR3 is 13 residues long. CDR3 loop: CASSPGTSYEQYF. Written as DNA, the CDR3 is TGTGCCAGCTCTCCCGGTACCTCCTACGAGCAGTACTTC. Filled out from reference TRBV18 and TRBJ2-7, the complete variable domain reads NAGVMQNPRHLVRRRGQEARLRCSPMKGHSHVYWYRQLPEEGLKFMVYLQKENIIDESGMPKERFSAEFPKEGPSILRIQQVVRGDSAAYFCASSPGTSYEQYFGPGTRLTVT.

V usage is TRBV7-3 and J usage is TRBJ2-2; TRBD2 matches at 9 bases. This CDR3 is 15 amino acids long. Germline values: CDR1 SGHTA, CDR2 FQGTGA. The V and J ends lost 6 bases and 4 bases, in that order; junction bases with no gene match: 6. The CDR3 region is CASSLGTSFTGELFF. Written as DNA, the CDR3 is TGTGCCAGCAGTTTGGGGACTAGCTTCACCGGGGAGCTGTTTTTT.

The chain is built from TRBV28 and TRBJ1-4; 7 bases line up with TRBD1. The CDR3 totals 14 residues. The ends lost 3 bases at V and 5 bases at J; junction bases unmatched: 3. CDR1 MDHEN and CDR2 SYDVKM come from the germline V gene. The DNA of the CDR3 is TGTGCCAGCAGTTTCGGGACAGTCAATGAAAAACTGTTTTTT. Residues: CASSFGTVNEKLFF. Together with reference TRBV28 and TRBJ1-4, the CDR3 gives the full variable domain: DVKVTQSSRYLVKRTGEKVFLECVQDMDHENMFWYRQDPGLGLRLIYFSYDVKMKEKGDIPEGYSVSREKKERFSLILESASTNQTSMYLCASSFGTVNEKLFFGSGTQLSVL.

The genes are TRBV18 and TRBJ2-1, with D maybe TRBD2 (5 bases). Germline V gives CDR1 KGHSH, CDR2 LQKENI. Trimming took 5 bases from V and 8 from J, leaving 13 bases between them. The length of the CDR3 is 13 residues. The CDR3 here is CASSFREGDEQFF. CDR3 DNA: TGTGCCAGCTCATTCCGAGAGGGCGATGAGCAGTTCTTC.

This chain uses TRBV7-8 with TRBJ1-4; D gene uncertain. This CDR3 region has 14 residues. Germline loops: CDR1 SGHVS, CDR2 FQNEAQ. Trimming shortened V by 1 base and J by 8 bases, and 11 bases separated the two germline ends. CDR3 in amino acids: CASSLGMRQEKLFF. The CDR3 DNA follows: TGTGCCAGCAGCTTAGGGATGCGACAAGAAAAACTGTTTTTT.

The chain couples TRBV28 to TRBJ1-5, with D perhaps TRBD1 (5 bases). The CDR3 has 14 residues. The germline V and J ends were trimmed by 3 bases and 0 bases, with 6 bases remaining between them. The germline V gene encodes CDR1 MDHEN and CDR2 SYDVKM. DNA for the CDR3: TGTGCCAGCAGTTTGGGGGGTAGCAATCAGCCCCAGCATTTT. Residues: CASSLGGSNQPQHF.

This clone showed up just once. CDR3 coding DNA: TGCGCCAGCAGCCCTCTGGTGGCTAATGAAAAACTGTTTTTT. Translated: CASSPLVANEKLFF. V and J are TRBV5-1 and TRBJ1-4; the D is unclear. V lost 4 bases and J lost 3, with 10 bases in between. The CDR3 is 14 amino acids. Germline V CDR1 and CDR2: SGHRS, YFSETQ.

This clone was seen a single time. This chain connects TRBV30 to TRBJ2-3, with D uncertain. V gave up 5 bases and J gave up 2 bases, with 11 bases separating them. The V gene's germline CDR1 is GTSNPN and CDR2 SVGIG (reference sequence). This CDR3 is built from 13 residues. The DNA of the CDR3 is TGTGCCTGGTCAATTAGGTCCACAGATACGCAGTATTTT. Translating gives CAWSIRSTDTQYF.

V usage is TRBV7-6 and J usage is TRBJ2-5, with unresolved D. Trimming removed 1 base from V and 6 bases from J, with 6 bases in between. CDR3 length equals 12 residues. Germline V gives CDR1 SGHVS, CDR2 FNYEAQ. CDR3 region: CASSLVTKTQYF. The CDR3 region has the DNA TGTGCCAGCAGCTTAGTAACGAAGACCCAGTACTTC.

The chain combines TRBV28 with TRBJ1-3; the D gene is possibly TRBD1 (5 bases). From germline, CDR1 is MDHEN and CDR2 SYDVKM. The CDR3 is 17 amino acids. The ends were cut back, 10 bases at V and 0 bases at J, with 22 bases in the middle. CDR3 loop: CATIGIRDAPSGNTIYF. DNA of the CDR3: TGTGCCACGATCGGAATCCGGGACGCACCCTCTGGAAACACCATATATTTT.

This chain joins TRBV27 and TRBJ1-2; D uncertain. The CDR3 sequence is 13 residues long. Germline V gene data show CDR1 as MNHEY and CDR2 as SMNVEV (reference sequence). The V end lost 10 bases, the J end lost 6 bases, and 18 bases lay between the germline ends. The CDR3 DNA sequence: TGTGCCACCCGACGGACTGGACCACATGGCTACACCTTC. Residues: CATRRTGPHGYTF.

J is TRBJ1-6 and V is TRBV30; D call uncertain. V lost 3 bases to trimming and J lost 14 bases, with 14 bases between them. Germline V CDR1 and CDR2: GTSNPN, SVGIG (reference sequence). This CDR3 has 12 amino acids. CDR3 coding DNA: TGTGCCTGGAGGAAGGCAGCTTTAGCCCTCCACTTT. Amino acid sequence: CAWRKAALALHF.

DNA for the CDR3: TGTGCCAGTAGTACCGGGAGATCCTACGAGCAGTACTTC. This codes for CASSTGRSYEQYF. The chain uses TRBV19 and TRBJ2-7; TRBD2 is a possible D gene (6 bases). The germline gives CDR1 LNHDA, CDR2 SQIVND (reference sequence). V lost 4 bases to trimming and J lost 1 base, with 8 bases between them. The CDR3 covers 13 residues.